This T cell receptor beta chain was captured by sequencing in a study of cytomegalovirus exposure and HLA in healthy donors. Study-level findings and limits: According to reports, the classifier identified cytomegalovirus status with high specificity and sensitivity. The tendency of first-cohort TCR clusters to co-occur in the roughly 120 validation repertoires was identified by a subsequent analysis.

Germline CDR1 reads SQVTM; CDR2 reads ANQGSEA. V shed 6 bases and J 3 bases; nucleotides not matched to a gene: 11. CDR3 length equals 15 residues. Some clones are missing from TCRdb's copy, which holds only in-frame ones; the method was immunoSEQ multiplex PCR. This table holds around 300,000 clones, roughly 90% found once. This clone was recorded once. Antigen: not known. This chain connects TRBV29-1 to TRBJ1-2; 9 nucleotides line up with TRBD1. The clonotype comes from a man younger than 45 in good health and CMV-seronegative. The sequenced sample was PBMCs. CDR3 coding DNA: TGCAGCGTCCCCAGGGGGACAGGGTTGGACTATGGCTACACCTTC. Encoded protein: CSVPRGTGLDYGYTF.